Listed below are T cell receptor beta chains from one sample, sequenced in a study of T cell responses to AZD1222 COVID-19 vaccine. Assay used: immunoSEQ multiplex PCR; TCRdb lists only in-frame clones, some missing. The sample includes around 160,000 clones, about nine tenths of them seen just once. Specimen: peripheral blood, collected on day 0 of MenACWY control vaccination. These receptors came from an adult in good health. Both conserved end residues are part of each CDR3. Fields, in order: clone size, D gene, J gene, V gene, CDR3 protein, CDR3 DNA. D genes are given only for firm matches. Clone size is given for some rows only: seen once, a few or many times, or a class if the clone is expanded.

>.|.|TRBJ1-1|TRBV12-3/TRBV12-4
CASSLTVNTEAFF
TGTGCCAGCAGCCTGACAGTGAACACTGAAGCTTTCTTT
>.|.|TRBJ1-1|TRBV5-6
CASSFVGGDTEAFF
TGTGCCAGCAGCTTTGTGGGGGGTGACACTGAAGCTTTCTTT
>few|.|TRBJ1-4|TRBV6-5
CASSTYRDPEKLFF
TGTGCCAGCAGTACATACCGGGACCCCGAAAAACTGTTTTTT
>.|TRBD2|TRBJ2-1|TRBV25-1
CASSRTSGMDEQFF
TGTGCCAGCAGCAGGACTAGCGGGATGGATGAGCAGTTCTTC
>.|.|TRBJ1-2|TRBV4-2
CASSQDGPLTYGYTF
TGTGCCAGCAGCCAAGATGGGCCATTGACCTATGGCTACACCTTC
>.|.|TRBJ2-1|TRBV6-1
CASSELYEQFF
TGTGCCAGCAGTGAACTGTATGAGCAGTTCTTC
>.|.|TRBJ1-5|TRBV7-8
CASSLEWGQPQHF
TGTGCCAGCAGCTTAGAGTGGGGCCAGCCCCAGCATTTT
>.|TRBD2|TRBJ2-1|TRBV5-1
CASSLGLAGGTTYNEQFF
TGCGCCAGCAGCCTAGGACTAGCGGGAGGTACAACCTACAATGAGCAGTTCTTC
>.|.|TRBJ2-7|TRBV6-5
CASRRGSTMGYEQYF
TGTGCCAGCAGGCGCGGCTCTACAATGGGATACGAGCAGTACTTC
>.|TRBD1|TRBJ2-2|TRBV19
CASREQGAGELFF
TGTGCCAGTAGAGAGCAGGGGGCCGGGGAGCTGTTTTTT
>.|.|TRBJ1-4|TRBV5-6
CASSLAGTATNEKLFF
TGTGCCAGCAGCTTGGCTGGTACAGCAACTAATGAAAAACTGTTTTTT
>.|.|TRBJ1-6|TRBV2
CASSEWTESSYNSPLHF
TGTGCCAGCAGTGAGTGGACAGAAAGCTCCTATAATTCACCCCTCCACTTT
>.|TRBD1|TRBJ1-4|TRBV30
CAQTGLTEKLFF
TGTGCCCAGACAGGGCTAACCGAAAAACTGTTTTTT
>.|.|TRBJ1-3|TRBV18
CASSPRTGFTGNTIYF
TGTGCCAGCTCACCACGAACAGGGTTCACTGGAAACACCATATATTTT
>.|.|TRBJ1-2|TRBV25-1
CASSESGRSTYGYTF
TGTGCCAGCAGTGAATCGGGCAGATCTACCTATGGCTACACCTTC
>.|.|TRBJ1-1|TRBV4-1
CASRRTRGAEAFF
TGCGCCAGCAGACGGACAAGAGGCGCTGAAGCTTTCTTT
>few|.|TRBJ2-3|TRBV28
CASIPSRHNTDTQYF
TGTGCCAGCATCCCGTCCCGCCACAACACAGATACGCAGTATTTT
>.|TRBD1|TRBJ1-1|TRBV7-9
CASSRDRGTGVNTEAFF
TGTGCCAGCAGCCGGGACAGGGGGACGGGGGTGAACACTGAAGCTTTCTTT
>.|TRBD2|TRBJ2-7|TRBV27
CASSRLAGAYEQYF
TGTGCCAGCAGTCGCCTAGCGGGAGCTTACGAGCAGTACTTC
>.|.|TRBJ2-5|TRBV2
CASSRTVKETQYF
TGTGCCAGCAGCAGGACAGTCAAAGAGACCCAGTACTTC
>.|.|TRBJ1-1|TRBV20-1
CSARQAGAFF
TGCAGTGCCAGACAGGCGGGCGCTTTCTTT
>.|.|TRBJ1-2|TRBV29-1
CSAGSYGYTF
TGCAGCGCGGGGTCCTATGGCTACACCTTC
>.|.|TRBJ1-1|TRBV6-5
CASSSTGTRPEAFF
TGTGCCAGCAGCTCGACGGGGACACGACCTGAAGCTTTCTTT
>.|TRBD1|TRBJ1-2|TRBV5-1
CASSLGQGTNYGYTF
TGCGCCAGCAGCTTGGGACAGGGGACCAACTATGGCTACACCTTC
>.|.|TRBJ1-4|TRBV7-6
CASSLDSMGATNEKLFF
TGTGCCAGCAGCTTAGATAGTATGGGGGCAACTAATGAAAAACTGTTTTTT
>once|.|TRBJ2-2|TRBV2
CASSEWQAGELFF
TGTGCCAGCAGTGAATGGCAGGCCGGGGAGCTGTTTTTT
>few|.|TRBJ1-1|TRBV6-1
CASSEDEGSYTEAFF
TGTGCCAGCAGTGAAGATGAAGGCAGTTACACTGAAGCTTTCTTT
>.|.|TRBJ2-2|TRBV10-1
CASSHRFDTGELFF
TGCGCCAGCAGTCACAGATTTGACACCGGGGAGCTGTTTTTT
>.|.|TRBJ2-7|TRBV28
CASRGGTSEQYF
TGTGCCAGCCGTGGGGGAACCTCGGAGCAGTACTTC
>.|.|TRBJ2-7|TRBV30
CAWSVANGQYF
TGTGCCTGGAGTGTCGCTAACGGGCAGTACTTC
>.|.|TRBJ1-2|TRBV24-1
CATSDSVYGYTF
TGTGCCACCAGTGATAGCGTTTATGGCTACACCTTC
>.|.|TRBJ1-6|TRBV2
CASSEQQGRSPLHF
TGTGCCAGCAGTGAACAGCAGGGGCGGTCACCCCTCCACTTT
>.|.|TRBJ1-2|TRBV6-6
CASTEGASVYGYTF
TGTGCCAGCACAGAAGGGGCCAGTGTCTATGGCTACACCTTC
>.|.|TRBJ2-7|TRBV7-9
CASSLAGGGRYEQYF
TGTGCCAGCAGCTTAGCGGGAGGGGGCCGGTACGAGCAGTACTTC
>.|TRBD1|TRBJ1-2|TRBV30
CAWTRGGQGAMGYGYTF
TGTGCCTGGACCAGAGGGGGACAGGGGGCAATGGGCTATGGCTACACCTTC
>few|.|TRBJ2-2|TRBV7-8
CASSQVLEPYFSTGELFF
TGTGCCAGCAGCCAAGTACTAGAGCCATACTTTAGCACCGGGGAGCTGTTTTTT
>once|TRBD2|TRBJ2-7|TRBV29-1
CSVEGSGITYEQYF
TGCAGCGTTGAAGGTAGCGGGATAACCTACGAGCAGTACTTC
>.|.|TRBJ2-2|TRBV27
CASSFVAMGELFF
TGTGCCAGCAGTTTTGTAGCGATGGGGGAGCTGTTTTTT
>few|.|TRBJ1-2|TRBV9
CASSVEPSIQGGYTF
TGTGCCAGCAGCGTAGAACCCTCTATTCAGGGGGGCTACACCTTC
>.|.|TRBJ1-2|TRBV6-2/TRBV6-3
CASSQPRAGYGYTF
TGTGCCAGCAGTCAGCCAAGGGCTGGATATGGCTACACCTTC
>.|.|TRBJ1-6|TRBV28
CASSLPGINSPLHF
TGTGCCAGCAGTTTGCCGGGGATTAATTCACCCCTCCACTTT
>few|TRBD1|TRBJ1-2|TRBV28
CASRTGTGYLYGYTF
TGTGCCAGCAGGACCGGGACAGGGTACCTCTATGGCTACACCTTC
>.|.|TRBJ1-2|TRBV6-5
CASIVGPRYYGYTF
TGTGCCAGCATTGTAGGCCCACGATACTATGGCTACACCTTC
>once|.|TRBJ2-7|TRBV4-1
CASSPPGRDRTYEQYF
TGCGCCAGCAGCCCCCCAGGGAGGGACAGGACCTACGAGCAGTACTTC
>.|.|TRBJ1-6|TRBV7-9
CASSLERREKSSYNSPLHF
TGTGCCAGCAGCTTAGAGAGGAGAGAGAAGAGCTCCTATAATTCACCCCTCCACTTT
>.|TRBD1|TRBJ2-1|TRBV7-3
CASSLNPGQGSYNEQFF
TGTGCCAGCAGCCTAAATCCGGGACAGGGCTCCTACAATGAGCAGTTCTTC
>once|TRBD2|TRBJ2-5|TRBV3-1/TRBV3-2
CASSQPRLASQETQYF
TGTGCCAGCAGCCAACCTCGACTAGCGAGTCAAGAGACCCAGTACTTC
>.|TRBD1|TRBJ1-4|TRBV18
CASSPTLGQGSEKLFF
TGTGCCAGCTCACCGACGCTTGGACAGGGAAGTGAAAAACTGTTTTTT
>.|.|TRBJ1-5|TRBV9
CASSSSAGNQPQHF
TGTGCCAGCAGCTCCTCAGCGGGGAATCAGCCCCAGCATTTT
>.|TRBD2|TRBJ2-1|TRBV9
CASSVGFGGTSLPFF
TGTGCCAGCAGCGTAGGATTCGGCGGGACTAGTTTGCCGTTCTTC
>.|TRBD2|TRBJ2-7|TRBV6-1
CASSGGLAGTVSYEQYF
TGTGCCAGCAGTGGGGGACTAGCGGGCACCGTCTCCTACGAGCAGTACTTC
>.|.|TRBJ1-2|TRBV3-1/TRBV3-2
CASSQGRDYGYTF
TGTGCCAGCAGCCAAGGGAGGGACTATGGCTACACCTTC
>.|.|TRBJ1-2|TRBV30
CAWSGNRVRDYGYTF
TGTGCCTGGAGCGGAAACAGGGTCAGGGACTATGGCTACACCTTC
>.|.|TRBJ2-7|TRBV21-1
CASSKMLTGGLIYEQYF
TGTGCCAGCAGCAAAATGTTGACGGGGGGACTAATCTACGAGCAGTACTTC
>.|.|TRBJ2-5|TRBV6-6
CASSYSPEAEETQYF
TGTGCCAGCAGTTACTCGCCCGAGGCTGAAGAGACCCAGTACTTC
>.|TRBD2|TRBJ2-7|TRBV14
CASSRNSGYEQYF
TGTGCCAGCAGCAGGAATAGCGGGTACGAGCAGTACTTC
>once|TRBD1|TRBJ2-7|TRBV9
CASSPRPGQGTYEQYF
TGTGCCAGCAGCCCCCGACCGGGACAGGGGACCTACGAGCAGTACTTC
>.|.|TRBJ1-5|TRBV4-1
CASSQDVAGTQPQHF
TGCGCCAGCAGCCAAGATGTGGCAGGGACCCAGCCCCAGCATTTT
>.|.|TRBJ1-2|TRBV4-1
CASSARQRSQVYGYTF
TGCGCCAGCAGTGCCCGTCAACGGTCACAGGTCTATGGCTACACCTTC
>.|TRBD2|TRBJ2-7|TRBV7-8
CASSLAGRVYEQYF
TGTGCCAGCAGCTTAGCAGGGAGGGTCTACGAGCAGTACTTC